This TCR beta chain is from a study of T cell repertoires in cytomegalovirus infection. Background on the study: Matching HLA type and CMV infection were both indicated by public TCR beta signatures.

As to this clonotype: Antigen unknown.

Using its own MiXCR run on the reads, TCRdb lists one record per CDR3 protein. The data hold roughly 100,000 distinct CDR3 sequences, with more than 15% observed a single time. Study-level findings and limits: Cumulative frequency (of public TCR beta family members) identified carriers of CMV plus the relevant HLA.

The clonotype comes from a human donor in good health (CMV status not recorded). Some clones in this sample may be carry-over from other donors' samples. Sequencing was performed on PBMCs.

CDR3 amino acids: CASSQEPYPTREQYF. In nucleotides, the CDR3 is TGCGCCAGCAGCCAAGAACCGTACCCTACCCGGGAGCAGTACTTC. The chain carries TRBV4-3 and TRBJ2-7; no clear D gene. CDR1 is LGHNA and CDR2 is YSLEER in the germline V gene. The V gene lost 0 bases and the J gene lost 7 bases, with 16 bases spanning the gap. This CDR3 is built from 15 residues.